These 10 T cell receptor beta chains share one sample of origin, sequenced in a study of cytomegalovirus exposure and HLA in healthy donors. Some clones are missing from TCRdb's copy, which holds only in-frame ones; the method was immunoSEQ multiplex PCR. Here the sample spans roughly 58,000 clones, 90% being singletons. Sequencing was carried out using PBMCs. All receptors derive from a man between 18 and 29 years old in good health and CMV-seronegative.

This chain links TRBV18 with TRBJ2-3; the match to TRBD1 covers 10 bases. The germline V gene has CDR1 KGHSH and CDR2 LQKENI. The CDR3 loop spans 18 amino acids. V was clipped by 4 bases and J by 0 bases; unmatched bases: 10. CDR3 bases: TGTGCCAGCTCACTACTACTGACAGGGGGCGGGAGCACAGATACGCAGTATTTT. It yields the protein CASSLLLTGGGSTDTQYF.

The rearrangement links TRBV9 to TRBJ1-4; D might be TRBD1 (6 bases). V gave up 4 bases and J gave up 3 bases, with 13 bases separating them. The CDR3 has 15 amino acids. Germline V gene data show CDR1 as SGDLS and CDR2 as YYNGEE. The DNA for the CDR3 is TGTGCCAGCAGCCCAAGGGGGGGCTCTAATGAAAAACTGTTTTTT. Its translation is CASSPRGGSNEKLFF.

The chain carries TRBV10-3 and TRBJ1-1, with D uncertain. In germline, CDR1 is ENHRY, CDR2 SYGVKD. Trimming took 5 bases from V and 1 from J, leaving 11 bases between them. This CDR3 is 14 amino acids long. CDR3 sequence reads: CAISTRSGNTEAFF. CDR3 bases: TGTGCCATCAGTACTCGGAGTGGGAACACTGAAGCTTTCTTT.

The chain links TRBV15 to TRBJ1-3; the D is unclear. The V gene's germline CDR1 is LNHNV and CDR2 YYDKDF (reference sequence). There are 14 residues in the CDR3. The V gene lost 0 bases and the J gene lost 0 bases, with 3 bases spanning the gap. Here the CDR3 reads CATSREYSGNTIYF. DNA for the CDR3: TGTGCCACCAGCAGAGAGTACTCTGGAAACACCATATATTTT.

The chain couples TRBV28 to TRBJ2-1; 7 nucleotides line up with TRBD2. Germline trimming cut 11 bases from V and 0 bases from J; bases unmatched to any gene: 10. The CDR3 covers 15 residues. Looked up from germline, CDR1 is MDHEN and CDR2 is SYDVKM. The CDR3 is CASEEGGSSYNEQFF. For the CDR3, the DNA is TGTGCCTCAGAGGAGGGAGGGAGCTCCTACAATGAGCAGTTCTTC.

The CDR3 bases are TGTGCCAGCGTCCGGGGAGGGGTGGGGGAGACCCAGTACTTC. Translating gives CASVRGGVGETQYF. The chain joins TRBV7-2 to TRBJ2-5, with 7 bases matching TRBD2. This CDR3 comprises 14 residues. Losses at the gene ends were 8 bases for V and 5 bases for J; bases not matched to a gene: 11. Germline values: CDR1 SGHTA, CDR2 FQGNSA.

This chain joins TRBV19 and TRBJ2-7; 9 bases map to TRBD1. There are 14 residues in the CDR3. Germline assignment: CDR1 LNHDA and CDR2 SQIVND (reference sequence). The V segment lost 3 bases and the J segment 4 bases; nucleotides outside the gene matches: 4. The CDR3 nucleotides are TGTGCCAGTAGTATGGGGACAGGGCCTTACGAGCAGTACTTC. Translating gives CASSMGTGPYEQYF.

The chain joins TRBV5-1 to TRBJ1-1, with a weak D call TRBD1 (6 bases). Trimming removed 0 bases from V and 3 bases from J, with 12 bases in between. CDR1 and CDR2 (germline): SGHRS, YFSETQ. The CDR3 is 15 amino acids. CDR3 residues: CASSLVGGRYTEAFF. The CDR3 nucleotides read TGCGCCAGCAGCTTGGTGGGGGGGCGTTACACTGAAGCTTTCTTT.

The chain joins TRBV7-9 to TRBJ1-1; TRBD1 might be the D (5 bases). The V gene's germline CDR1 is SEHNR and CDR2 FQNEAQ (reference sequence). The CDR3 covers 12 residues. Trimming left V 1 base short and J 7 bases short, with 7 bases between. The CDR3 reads CASSLGQFEAFF. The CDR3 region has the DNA TGTGCCAGCAGCTTAGGACAGTTTGAAGCTTTCTTT.

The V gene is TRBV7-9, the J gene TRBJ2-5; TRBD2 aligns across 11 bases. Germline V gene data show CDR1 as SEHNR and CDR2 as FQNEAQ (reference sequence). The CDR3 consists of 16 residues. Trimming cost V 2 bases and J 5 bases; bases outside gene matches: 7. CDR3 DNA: TGTGCCAGCAGCTTACGGACTAGCGGGTATTTGGAGACCCAGTACTTC. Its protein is CASSLRTSGYLETQYF.